One and the same sample provided the 18 T cell receptor beta chains below, sequenced in a study of technical replicates of blood from a handful of donors. The data were produced by immunoSEQ multiplex PCR, yet TCRdb's version contains in-frame clones alone and is incomplete. The repertoire holds approximately 78,000 clones, with about 95% as singletons. Sequenced sample: T cells isolated from PBMCs. All receptors come from a human donor in good health.

This chain uses TRBV27 with TRBJ2-5; D ambiguous. This CDR3 comprises 11 residues. Germline values: CDR1 MNHEY, CDR2 SMNVEV (reference sequence). Trimming stripped 6 bases from V and 7 bases from J, with 9 bases between. In DNA, the CDR3 is TGTGCCAGCAGAGGCGGTGGGACCCAGTACTTC. Residues: CASRGGGTQYF.

The gene calls are TRBV11-3 and TRBJ2-7; TRBD1 aligns across 10 bases. With 3 bases clipped from V and 3 bases from J, the junction kept 5 bases outside the gene matches. The CDR3 loop spans 15 amino acids. Germline CDR1 SGHNT, CDR2 YENEEA. The CDR3 coding sequence is TGTGCCAGCAGCTTGGGACAGGGGAATAACTACGAGCAGTACTTC. Protein sequence: CASSLGQGNNYEQYF.

The chain combines TRBV12-5 with TRBJ2-1, with D unresolved. This CDR3 region has 13 residues. V was trimmed by 6 bases and J by 4 bases, leaving 10 bases between them. Looked up from germline, CDR1 is LGHNT and CDR2 is FRNRAP. CDR3 residues: CASGTSLYNEQFF. CDR3 nucleotides: TGTGCTAGTGGCACATCTTTGTACAATGAGCAGTTCTTC.

This clone was picked up one time. The chain carries TRBV19 and TRBJ2-1; D not resolved. Trimming took 5 bases from V and 6 from J, leaving 14 bases between them. The CDR3 is 14 residues long. Germline V gives CDR1 LNHDA, CDR2 SQIVND (reference sequence). This CDR3 is CASSELATINEQFF. The CDR3 DNA is TGTGCCAGTAGTGAGCTCGCCACCATCAATGAGCAGTTCTTC.

V is TRBV4-1 and J is TRBJ2-1; maybe TRBD2 (6 bases). CDR3 length equals 16 residues. The V end was cut by 0 bases, the J end by 1 base, with 10 bases between. Germline CDR1 reads MGHRA; CDR2 reads YSYEKL. The CDR3 sequence is CASSQEAGLSYNEQFF. The DNA for the CDR3 is TGCGCCAGCAGCCAAGAAGCGGGCCTTTCCTACAATGAGCAGTTCTTC.

The chain couples TRBV5-1 to TRBJ1-2, with 7 bases fitting TRBD1. There are 14 residues in the CDR3. Germline CDR1 SGHRS, CDR2 YFSETQ. With 3 bases clipped from V and 6 bases from J, the junction kept 8 bases outside the gene matches. The CDR3 sequence: CASSSSTGLDGYTF. DNA of the CDR3: TGCGCCAGCAGCTCATCGACAGGGTTGGATGGCTACACCTTC.

The chain is built from TRBV29-1 and TRBJ2-2; 11 nucleotides match TRBD1. Trimming took 5 bases from V and 6 from J; bases not matched to a gene: 17. The CDR3 consists of 18 residues. The V gene's germline CDR1 is SQVTM and CDR2 ANQGSEA. The CDR3, as DNA: TGCAGCGTTCGGTTACGGCCGGGACAGGGGGTTGTAGCCGGGGAGCTGTTTTTT. It is translated as CSVRLRPGQGVVAGELFF.

V is TRBV9 and J is TRBJ2-1; D is perhaps TRBD2 (5 bases). The length of the CDR3 is 15 residues. The V end was cut by 0 bases, the J end by 2 bases, with 9 bases between. CDR1 and CDR2 from the germline V gene are SGDLS and YYNGEE. The CDR3 DNA reads TGTGCCAGCAGCGTAGAACTAGGAGCCTACAATGAGCAGTTCTTC. Translating it yields CASSVELGAYNEQFF.

This chain links TRBV6-5 with TRBJ2-1, with TRBD1 matching over 8 bases. V lost 6 bases and J lost 6; bases outside the gene matches: 10. The germline V gene encodes CDR1 MNHEY and CDR2 SVGAGI. The CDR3 is 15 residues long. The CDR3 nucleotides read TGTGCCAGCAGCACGCCCGGGACAGGTGGCAATGAGCAGTTCTTC. Translated, it gives CASSTPGTGGNEQFF.

The chain joins TRBV30 to TRBJ1-4; D is unresolved. The CDR3 sequence is 13 residues long. Trimming shortened V by 4 bases and J by 0 bases, and 6 bases separated the two germline ends. CDR1 is GTSNPN, CDR2 SVGIG, per germline (reference sequence). This chain's CDR3 is CAWNGATNEKLFF. The CDR3 bases are TGTGCCTGGAACGGAGCAACTAATGAAAAACTGTTTTTT.

The chain recombines TRBV29-1 with TRBJ2-5; 9 positions agree with TRBD1. This CDR3 has 16 residues. Germline CDR1 reads SQVTM; CDR2 reads ANQGSEA. The ends lost 3 bases at V and 5 bases at J; junction bases unmatched: 13. DNA for the CDR3: TGCAGCGTTGATCCTCCATCGGACAGGGGAGGCGAGACCCAGTACTTC. Residues: CSVDPPSDRGGETQYF. The full variable domain, completed using reference TRBV29-1 and TRBJ2-5, is SAVISQKPSRDICQRGTSLTIQCQVDSQVTMMFWYRQQPGQSLTLIATANQGSEATYESGFVIDKFPISRPNLTFSTLTVSNMSPEDSSIYLCSVDPPSDRGGETQYFGPGTRLLVL.

The chain uses TRBV18 and TRBJ2-5; unclear D gene. Germline V gives CDR1 KGHSH, CDR2 LQKENI. CDR3 length equals 14 residues. Trimming stripped 2 bases from V and 4 bases from J, with 11 bases between. Here the CDR3 reads CASSPSSVRETQYF. CDR3 DNA sequence: TGTGCCAGCTCACCATCGTCCGTCCGAGAGACCCAGTACTTC.

The chain has TRBV15 and TRBJ1-1, with TRBD1 matching over 7 bases. Germline lookup yields CDR1 LNHNV and CDR2 YYDKDF (reference sequence). This CDR3 has 15 residues. Germline trimming cut 2 bases from V and 3 bases from J; bases unmatched to any gene: 6. CDR3 DNA sequence: TGTGCCACCAGCAGACCCACTACAGGGGACACTGAAGCTTTCTTT. Amino acid sequence: CATSRPTTGDTEAFF.

J is TRBJ1-1 and V is TRBV30; D possibly corresponds to TRBD1 (6 bases). Germline loops: CDR1 GTSNPN, CDR2 SVGIG (reference sequence). The CDR3 sequence is 14 residues long. V lost 2 bases and J 7 bases, leaving 17 bases between the germline ends. The CDR3 nucleotides are TGTGCCTGGAGTCCCGGACAGTGGCTTAATGAAGCTTTCTTT. This codes for CAWSPGQWLNEAFF.

The chain uses TRBV19 and TRBJ2-1; perhaps TRBD2 as D (6 bases). CDR1 and CDR2 from the germline V gene are LNHDA and SQIVND (reference sequence). The CDR3 length is 15 residues. Trimming took 5 bases from V and 0 from J, leaving 11 bases between them. CDR3 protein: CASSGGVSSYNEQFF. The CDR3 nucleotides are TGTGCCAGTAGTGGCGGGGTGAGCTCCTACAATGAGCAGTTCTTC.

J is TRBJ1-6 and V is TRBV21-1; TRBD1, the table's D call, lacks a check against the DNA. TRBV21-1 is a pseudogene locus. The CDR3 has 16 amino acids. CDR3 nucleotides: TGTGCCAGCAGCAAAAGGACAGGGGGCGCCAATTCACCCCTCCACTTT. This translates into CASSKRTGGANSPLHF.

This clone was counted between two and nine times. The V call is TRBV2, the J call TRBJ2-1; possible D gene TRBD2, 6 bases. The V end lost 8 bases, the J end lost 9 bases, and 8 bases lay between the germline ends. Germline assignment: CDR1 SNHLY and CDR2 FYNNEI. The CDR3 contains 10 residues. CDR3 coding DNA: TGTGCCAGCGACGGGGGTGAGCAGTTCTTC. It is translated as CASDGGEQFF. Together with reference TRBV2 and TRBJ2-1, the CDR3 gives the full variable domain: EPEVTQTPSHQVTQMGQEVILRCVPISNHLYFYWYRQILGQKVEFLVSFYNNEISEKSEIFDDQFSVERPDGSNFTLKIRSTKLEDSAMYFCASDGGEQFFGPGTRLTVL.

The chain is built from TRBV29-1 and TRBJ1-2, with no clear D. This CDR3 is 14 amino acids long. Germline CDR1 is SQVTM and CDR2 is ANQGSEA. Trimming removed 2 bases at V and 8 bases at J, with 18 bases between. DNA for the CDR3: TGCAGCGTTGAACGGCAGGAAGGATTGGAAGGCTACACCTTC. Translated, it gives CSVERQEGLEGYTF.